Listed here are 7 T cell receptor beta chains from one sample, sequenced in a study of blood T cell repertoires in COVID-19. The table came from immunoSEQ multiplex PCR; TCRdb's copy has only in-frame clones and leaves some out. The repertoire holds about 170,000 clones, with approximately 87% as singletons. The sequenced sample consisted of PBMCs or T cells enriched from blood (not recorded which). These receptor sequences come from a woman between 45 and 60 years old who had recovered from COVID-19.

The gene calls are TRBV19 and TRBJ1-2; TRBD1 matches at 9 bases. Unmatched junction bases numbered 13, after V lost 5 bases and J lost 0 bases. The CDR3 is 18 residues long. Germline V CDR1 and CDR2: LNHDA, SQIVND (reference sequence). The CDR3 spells CASSVNPLTGGSNYGYTF. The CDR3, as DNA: TGTGCCAGTAGTGTAAACCCCCTTACAGGGGGCTCTAACTATGGCTACACCTTC.

The CDR3, as DNA: TGTGCCAGCAGTCCAGGACAGGTCTGGGGGCTAGCCAAAAACATTCAGTACTTC. Translating it yields CASSPGQVWGLAKNIQYF. V and J are TRBV5-6 and TRBJ2-4; 7 nucleotides align to TRBD1. Germline CDR1 SGHDT, CDR2 YYEEEE. V was pared by 5 bases and J by 0 bases, with 14 bases of the junction left unmatched. The length of the CDR3 is 18 residues.

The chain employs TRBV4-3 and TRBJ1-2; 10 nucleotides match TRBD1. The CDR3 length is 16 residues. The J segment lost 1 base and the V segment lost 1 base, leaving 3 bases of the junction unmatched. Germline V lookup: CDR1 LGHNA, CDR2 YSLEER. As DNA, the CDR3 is TGCGCCAGCAGCCAAGTTGGGACAGGGGTTAACTATGGCTACACCTTC. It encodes CASSQVGTGVNYGYTF.

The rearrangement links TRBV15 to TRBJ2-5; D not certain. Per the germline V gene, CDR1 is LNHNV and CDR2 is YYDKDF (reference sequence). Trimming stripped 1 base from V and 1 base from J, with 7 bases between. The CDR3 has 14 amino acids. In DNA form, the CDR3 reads TGTGCCACCAGCAGAGCGCAGATCCAAGAGACCCAGTACTTC. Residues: CATSRAQIQETQYF. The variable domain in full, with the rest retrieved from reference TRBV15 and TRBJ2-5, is DAMVIQNPRYQVTQFGKPVTLSCSQTLNHNVMYWYQQKSSQAPKLLFHYYDKDFNNEADTPDNFQSRRPNTSFCFLDIRSPGLGDTAMYLCATSRAQIQETQYFGPGTRLLVL.

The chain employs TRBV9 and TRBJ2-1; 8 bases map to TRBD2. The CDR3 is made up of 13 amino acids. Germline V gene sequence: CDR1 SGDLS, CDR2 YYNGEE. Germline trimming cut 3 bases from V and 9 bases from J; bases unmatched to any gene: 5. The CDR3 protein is CASSAKREIEQFF. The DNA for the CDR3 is TGTGCCAGCAGCGCGAAGCGGGAGATTGAGCAGTTCTTC.

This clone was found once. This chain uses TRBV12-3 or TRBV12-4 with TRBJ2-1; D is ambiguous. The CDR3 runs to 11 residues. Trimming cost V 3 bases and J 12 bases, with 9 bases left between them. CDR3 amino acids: CASSFGVMQFF. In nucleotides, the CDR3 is TGTGCCAGCAGTTTTGGAGTGATGCAGTTCTTC.

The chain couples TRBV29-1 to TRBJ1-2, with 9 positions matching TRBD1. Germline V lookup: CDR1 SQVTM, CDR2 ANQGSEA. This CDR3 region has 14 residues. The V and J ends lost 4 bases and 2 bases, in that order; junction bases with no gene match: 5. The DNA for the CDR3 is TGCAGCGTTGTATTAGGGACAGGGAACTATGGCTACACCTTC. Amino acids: CSVVLGTGNYGYTF.